One and the same sample provided the 10 T cell receptor beta chains below, sequenced in a study of cytotoxic CD8 clonotypes in ibrutinib-treated CLL. Libraries were prepared by immunoSEQ multiplex PCR; TCRdb keeps only in-frame clonotypes and omits some of them. This sample has around 24,000 clones, with approximately 80% found just once. Sequenced here: PBMCs, sampled before ibrutinib treatment. Receptors originate from a human donor with chronic lymphocytic leukemia.

The rearrangement uses TRBV28 and TRBJ1-4, with 7 nucleotides matching TRBD1. This CDR3 is 15 amino acids long. The junction had 9 bases not matched to a gene; V was cut back by 6 bases and J by 5 bases. From germline, CDR1 is MDHEN and CDR2 SYDVKM. The CDR3, as DNA: TGTGCCAGCAGGTCGGACAGGACCTTGAATGAAAAACTGTTTTTT. This gives the protein CASRSDRTLNEKLFF.

The chain joins TRBV6-5 to TRBJ1-1; D perhaps matches TRBD1 (6 bases). V lost 2 bases to trimming and J lost 2 bases, with 9 bases between them. The CDR3 length is 14 residues. Germline CDR1 reads MNHEY; CDR2 reads SVGAGI. The CDR3 sequence: CASSYTRGNTEAFF. The DNA of the CDR3 is TGTGCCAGCAGTTACACCAGGGGCAACACTGAAGCTTTCTTT.

V usage is TRBV2 and J usage is TRBJ1-2; D is unclear. This CDR3 has 14 residues. CDR1 is SNHLY and CDR2 is FYNNEI in the germline V gene. V was cut by 5 bases and J by 4 bases, with 14 bases left in between. CDR3 DNA sequence: TGTGCCAGCAGTACCCGGCCGAGAACCTATGGCTACACCTTC. Its translation: CASSTRPRTYGYTF.

The J gene is TRBJ1-5, the V gene TRBV6-1; 7 bases match TRBD1. Germline V gene sequence: CDR1 MNHNS, CDR2 SASEGT. The CDR3 is made up of 14 amino acids. V was pared by 6 bases and J by 5 bases, with 7 bases of the junction left unmatched. The CDR3, as DNA: TGTGCCAGCAGAGCCGGGACAGCGTATCAGCCCCAGCATTTT. It specifies CASRAGTAYQPQHF.

The chain combines TRBV29-1 with TRBJ2-3; 8 nucleotides match TRBD1. V lost 4 bases and J lost 5; bases outside the gene matches: 5. Germline V gene sequence: CDR1 SQVTM, CDR2 ANQGSEA. The CDR3 is made up of 13 amino acids. CDR3 sequence (DNA): TGCAGCGTTGGTGCAGGGGGCATAGATACGCAGTATTTT. Residues: CSVGAGGIDTQYF.

The chain has TRBV18 and TRBJ1-1; D call uncertain. The CDR3 contains 14 residues. Germline lookup yields CDR1 KGHSH and CDR2 LQKENI. V was trimmed by 2 bases and J by 7 bases, leaving 14 bases between them. This CDR3 reads CASSPSLMGYEAFF. In DNA form, the CDR3 reads TGTGCCAGCTCACCAAGTTTGATGGGGTATGAAGCTTTCTTT.

This clone was observed once. A read error is the likely source, as a far larger clone sits one nucleotide away. The genes are TRBV5-6 and TRBJ2-7; weak D call: TRBD1 (5 bases). The V end was cut by 2 bases, the J end by 2 bases, with 5 bases between. The germline V gene encodes CDR1 SGHDT and CDR2 YYEEEE. CDR3 length equals 12 residues. CDR3 in amino acids: CASSLGAYEQYF. CDR3 DNA: TGTGCCAGCAGCTTAGGGGCCTACGAGCAGTACTTC. Full variable domain (missing parts from reference TRBV5-6 and TRBJ2-7): DAGVTQSPTHLIKTRGQQVTLRCSPKSGHDTVSWYQQALGQGPQFIFQYYEEEERQRGNFPDRFSGHQFPNYSSELNVNALLLGDSALYLCASSLGAYEQYFGPGTRLTVT.

This clone turned up a few times. V and J are TRBV7-8 and TRBJ2-1, with 8 positions matching TRBD2. There are 15 residues in the CDR3. Germline assignment: CDR1 SGHVS and CDR2 FQNEAQ. J gave up 2 bases and V 8 bases, and 8 bases lay outside the gene matches. DNA for the CDR3: TGTGCCAGCGACTTAGCGGGGCTCACCTACAATGAGCAGTTCTTC. Translated: CASDLAGLTYNEQFF. The full variable domain, with the rest looked up from reference TRBV7-8 and TRBJ2-1, is GAGVSQSPRYKVAKRGQDVALRCDPISGHVSLFWYQQALGQGPEFLTYFQNEAQLDKSGLPSDRFFAERPEGSVSTLKIQRTQQEDSAVYLCASDLAGLTYNEQFFGPGTRLTVL.

The chain couples TRBV6-1 to TRBJ2-5; possibly TRBD1 for D (5 bases). Trimming removed 5 bases from V and 7 bases from J, with 20 bases in between. The CDR3 runs 15 residues. In germline, CDR1 is MNHNS, CDR2 SASEGT. CDR3 in DNA: TGTGCCAGCAGTCTAATACGGACGGACACGGGGACCCAGTACTTC. This codes for CASSLIRTDTGTQYF.

This chain connects TRBV6-1 to TRBJ2-7, with 7 positions matching TRBD1. The length of the CDR3 is 16 residues. The trim removed 4 bases at V and 0 bases at J, leaving 9 bases unmatched. CDR1 MNHNS and CDR2 SASEGT come from the germline V gene. In nucleotides, the CDR3 is TGTGCCAGCAGTGTGTTGGGGACAGCTATCTCCTACGAGCAGTACTTC. Amino acid sequence: CASSVLGTAISYEQYF.